Given below is one T cell receptor beta chain in context. Its antigen is not known. TCRdb re-analysed the 5' RACE reads in MiXCR, keeping a single row per CDR3 protein. The profile shows 450,000 or so distinct CDR3 sequences, 20% to 25% of them singletons. These data are taken from a study of identical twins. Germline V gene lookup returns CDR1 SGHRS and CDR2 YFSETQ. CDR3 length: 15 amino acids. Losses at the gene ends were 2 bases for V and 7 bases for J; bases not matched to a gene: 5. Regarding the study as a whole: Cross-sectional statistical analysis was relied on for the conclusions, without the same donors being followed.

This sample also appeared in a second study, on T cells expressing NK-cell markers. That work states: Several experiments added an anti-gamma-delta TCR antibody to sort only alpha-beta TCR T cells.

The sequence was obtained from a woman aged 18 to 35 in good health. The gene calls are TRBV5-1 and TRBJ2-1, with TRBD2 identical over 11 bases. Sequenced: CD4+ T cells sorted from blood. CDR3 in amino acids: CASSFSGRAVNEQFF. CDR3 DNA: TGCGCCAGCAGCTTTAGCGGGAGGGCTGTAAATGAGCAGTTCTTC. Using reference TRBV5-1 and TRBJ2-1 for the parts outside the CDR3, the full variable domain is KAGVTQTPRYLIKTRGQQVTLSCSPISGHRSVSWYQQTPGQGLQFLFEYFSETQRNKGNFPGRFSGRQFSNSRSEMNVSTLELGDSALYLCASSFSGRAVNEQFFGPGTRLTVL.